Included here is one TCR beta chain sequence, with context. Its target is not known. This entry is derived from a study of T cell responses to AZD1222 COVID-19 vaccine. Study as a whole: Second-dose timings of about 4 or about 12 weeks were pooled.

Data came from immunoSEQ multiplex PCR; TCRdb stores just in-frame clones and leaves some out. The sample holds just under 95,000 clones; under 90% are singletons and the top ten take 10%. V was cut by 3 bases and J by 0 bases, with 8 bases left in between. The germline V gene has CDR1 DFQATT and CDR2 SNEGSKA (reference sequence). The length of the CDR3 is 13 residues. Study findings and constraints: When two AZD1222 doses had been given, Spike-specific TCR breadth and depth rose. Clonal diversity may have been underestimated, and the donors were mostly white British, with more females than males. Reportedly, nearly half of unique spike TCRs recognized epitopes outside B.1.351/B.1.1.7 mutations.

The specimen comprised peripheral blood, sampled on day 0 of AZD1222 vaccination. The chain combines TRBV20-1 with TRBJ1-1; D ambiguous. The clonotype originates from an adult in good health. As DNA, the CDR3 is TGCAGTGCTAGTAGCGGTGTGAACACTGAAGCTTTCTTT. This gives the protein CSASSGVNTEAFF.